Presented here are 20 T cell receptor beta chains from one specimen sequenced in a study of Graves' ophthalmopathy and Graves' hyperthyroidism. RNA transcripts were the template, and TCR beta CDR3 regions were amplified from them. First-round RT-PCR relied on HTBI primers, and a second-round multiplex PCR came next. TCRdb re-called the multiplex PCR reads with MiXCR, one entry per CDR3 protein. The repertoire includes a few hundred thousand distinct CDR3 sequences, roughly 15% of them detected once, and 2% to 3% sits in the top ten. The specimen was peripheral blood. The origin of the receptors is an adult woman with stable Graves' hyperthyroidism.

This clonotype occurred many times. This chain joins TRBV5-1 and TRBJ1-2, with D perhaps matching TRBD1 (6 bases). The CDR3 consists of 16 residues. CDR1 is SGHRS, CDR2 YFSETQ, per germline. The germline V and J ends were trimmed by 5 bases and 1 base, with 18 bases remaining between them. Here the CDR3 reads CASRDWGAGLNYGYTF. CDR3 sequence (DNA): TGCGCCAGCAGGGACTGGGGGGCCGGACTTAACTATGGCTACACCTTC. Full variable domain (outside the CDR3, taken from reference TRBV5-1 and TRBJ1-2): KAGVTQTPRYLIKTRGQQVTLSCSPISGHRSVSWYQQTPGQGLQFLFEYFSETQRNKGNFPGRFSGRQFSNSRSEMNVSTLELGDSALYLCASRDWGAGLNYGYTFGSGTRLTVV.

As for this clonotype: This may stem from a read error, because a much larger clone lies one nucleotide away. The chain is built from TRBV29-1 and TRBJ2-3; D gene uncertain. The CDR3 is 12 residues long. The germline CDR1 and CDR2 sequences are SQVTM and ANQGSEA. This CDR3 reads CIASIIGDTQYF. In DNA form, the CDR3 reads TGCATCGCCTCAATTATAGGGGATACGCAGTATTTT.

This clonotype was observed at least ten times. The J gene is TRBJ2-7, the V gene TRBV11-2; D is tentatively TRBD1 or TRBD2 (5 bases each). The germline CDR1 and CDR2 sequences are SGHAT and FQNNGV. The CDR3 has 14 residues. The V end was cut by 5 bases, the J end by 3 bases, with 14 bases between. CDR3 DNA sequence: TGTGCCAGCAGCGGGGGTAGTACCTACTACGAGCAGTACTTC. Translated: CASSGGSTYYEQYF. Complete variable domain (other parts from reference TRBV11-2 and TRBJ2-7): EAGVAQSPRYKIIEKRQSVAFWCNPISGHATLYWYQQILGQGPKLLIQFQNNGVVDDSQLPKDRFSAERLKGVDSTLKIQPAKLEDSAVYLCASSGGSTYYEQYFGPGTRLTVT.

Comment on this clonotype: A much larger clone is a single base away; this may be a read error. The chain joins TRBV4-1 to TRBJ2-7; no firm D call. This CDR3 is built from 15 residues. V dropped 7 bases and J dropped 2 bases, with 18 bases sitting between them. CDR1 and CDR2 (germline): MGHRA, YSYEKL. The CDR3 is CASIHPGRRPYEQYF. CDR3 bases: TGCGCCAGCATCCACCCCGGCCGGCGTCCCTACGAGCAGTACTTC.

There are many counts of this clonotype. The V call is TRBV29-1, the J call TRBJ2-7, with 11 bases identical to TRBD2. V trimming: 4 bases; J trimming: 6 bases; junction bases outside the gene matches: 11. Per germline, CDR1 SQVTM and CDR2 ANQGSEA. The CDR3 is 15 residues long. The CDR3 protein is CSVGSRLAGPPEQYF. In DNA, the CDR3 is TGCAGCGTTGGGTCTAGACTAGCGGGACCCCCCGAGCAGTACTTC.

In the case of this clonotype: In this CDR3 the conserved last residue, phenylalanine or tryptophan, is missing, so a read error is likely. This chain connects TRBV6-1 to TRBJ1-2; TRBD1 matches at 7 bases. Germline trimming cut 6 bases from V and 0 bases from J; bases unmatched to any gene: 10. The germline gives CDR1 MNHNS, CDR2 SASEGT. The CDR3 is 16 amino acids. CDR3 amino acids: CASRPLAGQTNYGYTV. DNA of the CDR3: TGTGCCAGCAGACCTTTAGCGGGACAGACTAACTATGGCTACACCGTC.

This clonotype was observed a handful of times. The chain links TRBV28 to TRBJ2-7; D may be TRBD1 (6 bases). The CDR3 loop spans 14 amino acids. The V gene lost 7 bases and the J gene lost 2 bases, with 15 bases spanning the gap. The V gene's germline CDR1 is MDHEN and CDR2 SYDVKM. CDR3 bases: TGTGCCAGCACCCCCCATTGGGACACCTACGAGCAGTACTTC. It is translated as CASTPHWDTYEQYF.

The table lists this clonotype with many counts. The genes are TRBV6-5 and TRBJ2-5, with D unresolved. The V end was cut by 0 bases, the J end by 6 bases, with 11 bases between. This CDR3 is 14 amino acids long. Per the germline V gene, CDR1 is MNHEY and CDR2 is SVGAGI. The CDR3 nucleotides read TGTGCCAGCAGTTACTCTCGGAGTCAGAAGACCCAGTACTTC. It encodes CASSYSRSQKTQYF.

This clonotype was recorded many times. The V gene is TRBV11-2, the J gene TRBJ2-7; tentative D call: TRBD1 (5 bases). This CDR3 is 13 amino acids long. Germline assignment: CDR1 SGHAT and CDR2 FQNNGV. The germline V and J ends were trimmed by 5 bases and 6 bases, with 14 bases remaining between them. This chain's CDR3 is CASSVHIQGEQYF. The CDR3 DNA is TGTGCCAGCAGCGTCCACATCCAGGGCGAGCAGTACTTC. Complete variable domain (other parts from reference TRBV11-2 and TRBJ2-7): EAGVAQSPRYKIIEKRQSVAFWCNPISGHATLYWYQQILGQGPKLLIQFQNNGVVDDSQLPKDRFSAERLKGVDSTLKIQPAKLEDSAVYLCASSVHIQGEQYFGPGTRLTVT.

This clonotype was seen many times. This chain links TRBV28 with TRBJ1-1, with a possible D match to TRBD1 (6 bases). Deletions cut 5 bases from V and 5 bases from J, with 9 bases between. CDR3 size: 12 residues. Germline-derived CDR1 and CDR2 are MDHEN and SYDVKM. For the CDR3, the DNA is TGTGCCAGCAGTACAGGGTGGACTGAAGCTTTCTTT. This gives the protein CASSTGWTEAFF. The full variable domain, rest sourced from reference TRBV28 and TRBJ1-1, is DVKVTQSSRYLVKRTGEKVFLECVQDMDHENMFWYRQDPGLGLRLIYFSYDVKMKEKGDIPEGYSVSREKKERFSLILESASTNQTSMYLCASSTGWTEAFFGQGTRLTVV.

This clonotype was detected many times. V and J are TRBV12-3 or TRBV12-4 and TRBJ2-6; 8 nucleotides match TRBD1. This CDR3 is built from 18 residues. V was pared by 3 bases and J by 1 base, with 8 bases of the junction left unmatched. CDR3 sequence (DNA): TGTGCCAGCAGTTTTCGACAGGGGTTGAATTCTGGGGCCAACGTCCTGACTTTC. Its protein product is CASSFRQGLNSGANVLTF.

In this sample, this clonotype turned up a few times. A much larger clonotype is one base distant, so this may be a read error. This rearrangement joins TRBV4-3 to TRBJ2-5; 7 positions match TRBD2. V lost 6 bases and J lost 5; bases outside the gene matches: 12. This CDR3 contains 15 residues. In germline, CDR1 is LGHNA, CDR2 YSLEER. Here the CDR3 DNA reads TGCGCCAGCAGTCATTCACCGGGACTACATGAGACCCAGTACTTC. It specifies CASSHSPGLHETQYF.

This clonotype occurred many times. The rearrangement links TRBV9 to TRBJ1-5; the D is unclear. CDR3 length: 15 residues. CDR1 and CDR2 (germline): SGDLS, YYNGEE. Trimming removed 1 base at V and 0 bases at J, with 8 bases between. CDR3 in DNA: TGTGCCAGCAGCGTATCCCCAAATAGCAATCAGCCCCAGCATTTT. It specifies CASSVSPNSNQPQHF.

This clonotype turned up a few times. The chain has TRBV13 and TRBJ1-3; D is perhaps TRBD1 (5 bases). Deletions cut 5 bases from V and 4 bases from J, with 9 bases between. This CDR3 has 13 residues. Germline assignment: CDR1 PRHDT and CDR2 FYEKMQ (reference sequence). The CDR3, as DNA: TGTGCCAGCAGCAAGGACAACGGAAACACCATATATTTT. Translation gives CASSKDNGNTIYF.

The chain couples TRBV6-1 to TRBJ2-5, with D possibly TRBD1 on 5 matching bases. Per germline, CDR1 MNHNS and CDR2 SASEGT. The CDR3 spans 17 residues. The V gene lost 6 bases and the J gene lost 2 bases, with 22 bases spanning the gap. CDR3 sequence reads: CASSAMTDSPAQETQYF. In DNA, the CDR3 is TGTGCCAGCAGCGCGATGACAGACTCTCCAGCTCAAGAGACCCAGTACTTC.

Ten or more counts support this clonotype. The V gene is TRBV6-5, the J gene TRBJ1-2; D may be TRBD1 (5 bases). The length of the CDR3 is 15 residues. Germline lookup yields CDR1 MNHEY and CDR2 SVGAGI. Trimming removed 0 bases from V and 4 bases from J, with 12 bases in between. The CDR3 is CASSYSVGQVYGYTF. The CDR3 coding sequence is TGTGCCAGCAGTTACTCGGTCGGACAAGTCTATGGCTACACCTTC.

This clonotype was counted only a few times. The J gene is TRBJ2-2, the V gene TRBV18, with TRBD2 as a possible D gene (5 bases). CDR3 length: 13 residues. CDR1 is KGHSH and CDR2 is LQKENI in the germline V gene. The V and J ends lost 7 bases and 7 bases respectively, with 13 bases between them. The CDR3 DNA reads TGTGCCAGCTTCGGGGTTTTCGGCGGGGAGCTGTTTTTT. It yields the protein CASFGVFGGELFF.

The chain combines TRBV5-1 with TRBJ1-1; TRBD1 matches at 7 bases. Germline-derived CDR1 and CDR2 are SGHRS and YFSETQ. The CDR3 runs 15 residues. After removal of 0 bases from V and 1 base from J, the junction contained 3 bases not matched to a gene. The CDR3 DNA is TGCGCCAGCAGCTTGGCGGACAGGAGGAACACTGAAGCTTTCTTT. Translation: CASSLADRRNTEAFF.

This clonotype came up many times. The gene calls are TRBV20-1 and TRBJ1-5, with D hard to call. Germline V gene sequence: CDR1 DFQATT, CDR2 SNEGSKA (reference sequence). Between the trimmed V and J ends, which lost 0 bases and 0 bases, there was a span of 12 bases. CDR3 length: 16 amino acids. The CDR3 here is CSARDRVQVSNQPQHF. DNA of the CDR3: TGCAGTGCTAGAGATCGAGTACAAGTTAGCAATCAGCCCCAGCATTTT.

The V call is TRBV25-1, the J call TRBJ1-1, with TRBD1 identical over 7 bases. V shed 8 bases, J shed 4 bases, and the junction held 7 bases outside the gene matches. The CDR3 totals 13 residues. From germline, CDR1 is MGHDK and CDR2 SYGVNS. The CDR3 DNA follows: TGTGCCAGCCCCCGGACAGGCCGCACTGAAGCTTTCTTT. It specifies CASPRTGRTEAFF.